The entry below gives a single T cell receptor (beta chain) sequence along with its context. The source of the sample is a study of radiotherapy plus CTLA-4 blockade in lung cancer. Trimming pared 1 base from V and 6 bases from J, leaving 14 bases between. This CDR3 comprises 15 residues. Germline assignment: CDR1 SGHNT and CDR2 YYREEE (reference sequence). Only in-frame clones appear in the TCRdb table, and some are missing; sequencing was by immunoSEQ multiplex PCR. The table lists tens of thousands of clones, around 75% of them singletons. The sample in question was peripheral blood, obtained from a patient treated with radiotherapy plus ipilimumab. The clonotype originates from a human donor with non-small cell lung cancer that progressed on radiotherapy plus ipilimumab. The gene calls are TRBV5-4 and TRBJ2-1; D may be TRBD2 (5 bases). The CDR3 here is CASSLRLGDGNEQFF. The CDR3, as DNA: TGTGCCAGCAGCTTGCGATTGGGAGATGGCAATGAGCAGTTCTTC.